Each of the 18 T cell receptor beta chains below was sequenced from the same sample in a study of T cells of healthy individuals. From the 5' RACE reads, TCRdb called clonotypes with MiXCR, one entry per CDR3 protein. The sample records about 96,000 distinct CDR3 sequences, 15% to 20% being singletons. Receptors were obtained from a human donor in good health.

The V call is TRBV28, the J call TRBJ2-5; tentatively, D is TRBD1 (6 bases). The germline V and J ends were trimmed by 5 bases and 1 base, with 11 bases remaining between them. CDR3 length: 14 amino acids. The germline CDR1 and CDR2 sequences are MDHEN and SYDVKM. The CDR3, as DNA: TGTGCCAGCAGTCAAGGACAGATCCAAGAGACCCAGTACTTC. This gives the protein CASSQGQIQETQYF.

In this sample, this clonotype turned up many times. The chain couples TRBV4-1 to TRBJ2-1; 13 bases line up with TRBD2. The germline gives CDR1 MGHRA, CDR2 YSYEKL. After removal of 4 bases from V and 5 bases from J, the junction contained 17 bases not matched to a gene. The CDR3 loop spans 20 amino acids. The CDR3 DNA is TGCGCCAGCAGCCTGAGTTGGACTAGCGGGAGCCGTTATCCGCACAATGAGCAGTTCTTC. The encoded protein is CASSLSWTSGSRYPHNEQFF.

The DNA of the CDR3 is TGTGCCAGCAGTTACGGGAGAGTAGCGGGGGTCGTGCAGTACTTC. This sequence encodes CASSYGRVAGVVQYF. The chain is built from TRBV6-2 or TRBV6-3 and TRBJ2-7, with TRBD2 matching over 9 bases. This CDR3 has 15 residues. The J segment lost 9 bases and the V segment lost 2 bases, leaving 11 bases of the junction unmatched. Germline V gene data show CDR1 as MNHEY and CDR2 as SVGEGT.

The chain combines TRBV12-3 or TRBV12-4 with TRBJ2-3; D is possibly TRBD2 (6 bases). Deletions cut 6 bases from V and 2 bases from J, with 12 bases between. The CDR3 runs to 14 residues. CDR3 bases: TGTGCCAGCAGGAAGGGACTTATCACAGATACGCAGTATTTT. It encodes CASRKGLITDTQYF.

This clonotype was seen ten or more times. The chain couples TRBV6-6 to TRBJ2-6; 10 nucleotides agree with TRBD1. Looked up from germline, CDR1 is MNHNY and CDR2 is SVGAGI (reference sequence). The CDR3 runs 17 residues. Trimming took 6 bases from V and 1 from J; bases not matched to a gene: 6. The CDR3 reads CASRLTGGGSGANVLTF. The CDR3 DNA follows: TGTGCCAGCAGATTGACAGGGGGCGGTTCTGGGGCCAACGTCCTGACTTTC.

This clonotype was counted at least ten times. V and J are TRBV20-1 and TRBJ2-1; 7 positions agree with TRBD2. Trimming removed 0 bases from V and 3 bases from J; junction bases left unmatched: 2. The CDR3 sequence is 14 residues long. Per germline, CDR1 DFQATT and CDR2 SNEGSKA (reference sequence). Written as DNA, the CDR3 is TGCAGTGCTAGAGATTGGGGGGGCTACAATGAGCAGTTCTTC. Translation gives CSARDWGGYNEQFF.

J is TRBJ2-5 and V is TRBV20-1, with 9 bases identical to TRBD2. The germline V gene encodes CDR1 DFQATT and CDR2 SNEGSKA (reference sequence). The CDR3 is 13 amino acids. The ends lost 6 bases at V and 2 bases at J; junction bases unmatched: 4. CDR3 nucleotides: TGCAGTGCCAGACTAGCGGCACAAGAGACCCAGTACTTC. The encoded protein is CSARLAAQETQYF.

The genes are TRBV19 and TRBJ2-2; weak D call: TRBD1 (5 bases). With 1 base removed from V and 4 bases from J, the gap between germline ends came to 7 bases. This CDR3 is built from 14 residues. Germline loops: CDR1 LNHDA, CDR2 SQIVND (reference sequence). CDR3 DNA: TGTGCCAGTAGTATAGTAGGGGCCACCGGGGAGCTGTTTTTT. Translation gives CASSIVGATGELFF.

Worth noting for this clonotype: A much larger clone differs from this one at a single base, so this may be a read error. The CDR3 end shows no conserved phenylalanine or tryptophan, and so a read error is likely. J is TRBJ2-7 and V is TRBV7-9, with D possibly matching TRBD2 (5 bases). The ends were cut back, 5 bases at V and 4 bases at J, with 9 bases in the middle. The CDR3 consists of 12 residues. The germline CDR1 and CDR2 sequences are SEHNR and FQNEAQ (reference sequence). CDR3: CASSNAGYEQYS. As DNA, the CDR3 is TGTGCCAGCAGCAACGCGGGTTACGAGCAGTACTCC.

This clonotype was detected many times. V usage is TRBV7-3 and J usage is TRBJ2-3; D not resolved. CDR1 is SGHTA, CDR2 FQGTGA, per germline. The ends were cut back, 2 bases at V and 3 bases at J, with 12 bases in the middle. CDR3 length equals 15 residues. The CDR3 DNA reads TGTGCCAGCAGCTTAGGGTCCCCTATAACAGATACGCAGTATTTT. Its translation is CASSLGSPITDTQYF. Drawing the rest from reference TRBV7-3 and TRBJ2-3, the complete variable domain is GAGVSQTPSNKVTEKGKYVELRCDPISGHTALYWYRQSLGQGPEFLIYFQGTGAADDSGLPNDRFFAVRPEGSVSTLKIQRTERGDSAVYLCASSLGSPITDTQYFGPGTRLTVL.

This clonotype was seen repeatedly, ten times or more. V and J are TRBV7-9 and TRBJ2-1; 9 bases match TRBD2. Trimming removed 2 bases from V and 9 bases from J; junction bases left unmatched: 8. The germline V gene encodes CDR1 SEHNR and CDR2 FQNEAQ (reference sequence). The CDR3 runs to 15 residues. The CDR3 loop is CASSLQAGGPVEQFF. The DNA of the CDR3 is TGTGCCAGCAGCTTACAGGCGGGAGGGCCGGTTGAGCAGTTCTTC.

This clonotype was detected once. The chain joins TRBV29-1 to TRBJ2-5, with 13 bases that match TRBD2. This CDR3 region has 15 residues. Germline V gene sequence: CDR1 SQVTM, CDR2 ANQGSEA. V lost 8 bases and J lost 4; bases outside the gene matches: 10. The CDR3 bases are TGCAGCACTACTAGCGGGAGGGTCCGAAGAGAGACCCAGTACTTC. Protein: CSTTSGRVRRETQYF.

CDR3 in amino acids: CASSLDRTRAEQYF. In nucleotides, the CDR3 is TGTGCCAGCAGCTTAGACAGGACAAGGGCCGAGCAGTACTTC. The J gene is TRBJ2-7, the V gene TRBV7-2, with a possible D match to TRBD1 (5 bases). Germline V gene sequence: CDR1 SGHTA, CDR2 FQGNSA. The CDR3 is made up of 14 amino acids. The germline V and J ends were trimmed by 1 base and 6 bases, with 13 bases remaining between them.

Ten or more counts support this clonotype. The CDR3 protein is CASSLDSGFAYEQYF. CDR3 coding DNA: TGTGCCAGCAGCTTAGATTCCGGGTTCGCCTACGAGCAGTACTTC. This sequence joins TRBV7-2 and TRBJ2-7, with D hard to call. Germline CDR1 is SGHTA and CDR2 is FQGNSA. The CDR3 loop spans 15 amino acids. Trimming stripped 1 base from V and 2 bases from J, with 12 bases between. Full variable domain (missing parts from reference TRBV7-2 and TRBJ2-7): GAGVSQSPSNKVTEKGKDVELRCDPISGHTALYWYRQSLGQGLEFLIYFQGNSAPDKSGLPSDRFSAERTGGSVSTLTIQRTQQEDSAVYLCASSLDSGFAYEQYFGPGTRLTVT.

The CDR3 region is CASSLAVGNAGYGYTF. CDR3 nucleotides: TGTGCCAGCAGCTTAGCGGTGGGCAATGCGGGCTATGGCTACACCTTC. The rearrangement joins TRBV7-2 to TRBJ1-2; D is uncertain. Germline loops: CDR1 SGHTA, CDR2 FQGNSA. Trimming cost V 0 bases and J 4 bases, with 15 bases left between them. The CDR3 length is 16 residues.

V usage is TRBV27 and J usage is TRBJ1-2; the D gene is possibly TRBD1 (5 bases). CDR3 length: 14 amino acids. The V gene's germline CDR1 is MNHEY and CDR2 SMNVEV (reference sequence). Trimming left V 6 bases short and J 6 bases short, with 17 bases between. CDR3 sequence: CASSPSGGRDGYTF. CDR3 coding DNA: TGTGCCAGCAGCCCTTCCGGGGGACGGGATGGCTACACCTTC.

J is TRBJ2-2 and V is TRBV4-3; D unclear. Germline V gene lookup returns CDR1 LGHNA and CDR2 YSLEER. The CDR3 totals 14 residues. V lost 4 bases and J lost 8, with 14 bases in between. In DNA form, the CDR3 reads TGCGCCAGCAGCCTCCAAGTAGGGTCGGGGGAGCTGTTTTTT. This sequence encodes CASSLQVGSGELFF.

This clonotype has only a few counts. J is TRBJ2-3 and V is TRBV2; 8 bases match TRBD1. The CDR3 covers 17 residues. Trimming removed 6 bases from V and 2 bases from J; junction bases left unmatched: 13. CDR1 and CDR2 from the germline V gene are SNHLY and FYNNEI. The CDR3 region is CASSRSGTGSYTDTQYF. Here the CDR3 DNA reads TGTGCCAGCAGCCGGTCCGGGACAGGCTCTTACACAGATACGCAGTATTTT.